These 30 T cell receptor beta chains came from one sample sequenced in a study of immune cell composition in non-small cell lung cancer. TCRdb's table, derived via immunoSEQ multiplex PCR, lists solely in-frame clones and lacks some. The sample contains over 2,500 clones, 78% of which appear only once. The sequenced sample was lung tumor tissue. Receptors originate from a human donor with non-small cell lung cancer.

This clone appeared a few times. The rearrangement uses TRBV10-3 and TRBJ2-1, with a possible D match to TRBD2 (5 bases). Germline lookup yields CDR1 ENHRY and CDR2 SYGVKD. This CDR3 comprises 14 residues. Trimming cost V 3 bases and J 2 bases, with 8 bases left between them. CDR3 in DNA: TGTGCCATCAGTGATCCCGGGACCTACAATGAGCAGTTCTTC. Translating it yields CAISDPGTYNEQFF.

The chain has TRBV9 and TRBJ2-1; 10 nucleotides align to TRBD2. The junction had 5 bases not matched to a gene; V was cut back by 0 bases and J by 8 bases. This CDR3 has 15 residues. Germline CDR1 SGDLS, CDR2 YYNGEE. CDR3 bases: TGTGCCAGCAGCGTAGCAGCGGGAGGGCCCTATGAGCAGTTCTTC. Translated: CASSVAAGGPYEQFF.

This chain connects TRBV5-6 to TRBJ1-2; maybe TRBD1 (5 bases). Germline V gives CDR1 SGHDT, CDR2 YYEEEE. V was pared by 4 bases and J by 0 bases, with 16 bases between. The CDR3 has 16 amino acids. In nucleotides, the CDR3 is TGTGCCAGCAGCCCACGGACACTTCCTCCTAACTATGGCTACACCTTC. This encodes CASSPRTLPPNYGYTF.

V is TRBV11-2 and J is TRBJ2-1; D ambiguous. Trimming removed 6 bases from V and 8 bases from J, with 20 bases in between. This CDR3 is 15 amino acids long. The V gene's germline CDR1 is SGHAT and CDR2 FQNNGV. CDR3 loop: CASRKRSTTQDEQFF. CDR3 coding DNA: TGTGCCAGCAGAAAAAGGTCTACCACCCAGGATGAGCAGTTCTTC.

The gene calls are TRBV29-1 and TRBJ1-1, with D possibly matching TRBD1 (5 bases). In germline, CDR1 is SQVTM, CDR2 ANQGSEA. The CDR3 is made up of 15 amino acids. The V end was cut by 2 bases, the J end by 4 bases, with 17 bases between. CDR3: CSVERWKQEGTEAFF. CDR3 coding DNA: TGCAGCGTTGAAAGGTGGAAACAGGAGGGCACTGAAGCTTTCTTT.

This chain connects TRBV19 to TRBJ2-5, with 7 bases lining up with TRBD2. CDR3 length equals 12 residues. The germline gives CDR1 LNHDA, CDR2 SQIVND (reference sequence). V lost 6 bases to trimming and J lost 4 bases; unmatched junction nucleotides: 2. In DNA, the CDR3 is TGTGCCAGTAGGGGGGGGACAGAGACCCAGTACTTC. This sequence encodes CASRGGTETQYF. Based on the CDR3 plus reference TRBV19 and TRBJ2-5, the full variable domain is DGGITQSPKYLFRKEGQNVTLSCEQNLNHDAMYWYRQDPGQGLRLIYYSQIVNDFQKGDIAEGYSVSREKKESFPLTVTSAQKNPTAFYLCASRGGTETQYFGPGTRLLVL.

The chain combines TRBV27 with TRBJ1-5, with TRBD1 matching 7 bases. V lost 6 bases to trimming and J lost 0 bases; unmatched junction nucleotides: 5. Germline V lookup: CDR1 MNHEY, CDR2 SMNVEV (reference sequence). The CDR3 consists of 15 residues. The CDR3 is CASSRNRGSNQPQHF. As DNA, the CDR3 is TGTGCCAGCAGCCGAAACAGGGGTAGCAATCAGCCCCAGCATTTT.

This clone appeared once. The chain joins TRBV19 to TRBJ1-1, with TRBD1 matching 9 bases. Germline-derived CDR1 and CDR2 are LNHDA and SQIVND (reference sequence). V dropped 6 bases and J dropped 1; count of bases not matched to a gene: 6. This CDR3 has 15 amino acids. The CDR3 coding sequence is TGTGCCAGTAGAGAACAGGACAGGGGGAACACTGAAGCTTTCTTT. Translated, it gives CASREQDRGNTEAFF.

This clone has just a few counts. The J gene is TRBJ1-5, the V gene TRBV7-2, with D maybe TRBD1 (6 bases). The V end lost 5 bases, the J end lost 4 bases, and 15 bases lay between the germline ends. Germline V gene lookup returns CDR1 SGHTA and CDR2 FQGNSA. This CDR3 has 15 amino acids. The CDR3 sequence is CASSQQGLGNQPQHF. For the CDR3, the DNA is TGTGCCAGCAGCCAACAGGGATTAGGGAATCAGCCCCAGCATTTT.

The J gene is TRBJ2-6, the V gene TRBV19; D is ambiguous. V was pared by 6 bases and J by 0 bases, with 6 bases between. CDR3 length: 14 residues. The germline V gene has CDR1 LNHDA and CDR2 SQIVND (reference sequence). In DNA form, the CDR3 reads TGTGCCAGTAGGAGCCCCTCTGGGGCCAACGTCCTGACTTTC. Amino acids: CASRSPSGANVLTF.

In the case of this clone: A read error is likely, as this CDR3 ends without the conserved phenylalanine or tryptophan. The limits of the CDR3 on the DNA are not certain, so only TCRdb's listed CDR3 is given. The chain is built from TRBV28 and TRBJ2-3; the table's TRBD2 call for D was not verified on the DNA. The CDR3 has 14 residues if both end residues are counted. Germline V gives CDR1 MDHEN, CDR2 SYDVKM. The CDR3: CASSLLGTPGLSLV.

V usage is TRBV27 and J usage is TRBJ1-1; no reliable D call. The CDR3 is made up of 15 amino acids. Germline CDR1 and CDR2: MNHEY and SMNVEV (reference sequence). Trimming pared 2 bases from V and 0 bases from J, leaving 10 bases between. CDR3 bases: TGTGCCAGCAGTTTACAGTATGGTATGAACACTGAAGCTTTCTTT. It translates to CASSLQYGMNTEAFF.

The chain links TRBV7-2 to TRBJ2-7, with a tentative D call TRBD2 (6 bases). V gave up 4 bases and J gave up 4 bases, with 29 bases separating them. CDR1 and CDR2 (germline): SGHTA, FQGNSA. This CDR3 spans 19 amino acids. The CDR3 DNA sequence: TGTGCCAGCAGCTCGCGGCCGGGACTGACGTTATTCACGAAATACGAGCAGTACTTC. This sequence encodes CASSSRPGLTLFTKYEQYF. Full variable domain (rest looked up from reference TRBV7-2 and TRBJ2-7): GAGVSQSPSNKVTEKGKDVELRCDPISGHTALYWYRQSLGQGLEFLIYFQGNSAPDKSGLPSDRFSAERTGGSVSTLTIQRTQQEDSAVYLCASSSRPGLTLFTKYEQYFGPGTRLTVT.

The chain couples TRBV30 to TRBJ1-4, with D tentatively TRBD1 (5 bases). Trimming took 0 bases from V and 4 from J, leaving 12 bases between them. This CDR3 has 15 amino acids. Germline CDR1 and CDR2: GTSNPN and SVGIG (reference sequence). The CDR3 spells CAWSVLRGGNEKLFF. CDR3 in DNA: TGTGCCTGGAGTGTACTTCGGGGGGGTAATGAAAAACTGTTTTTT.

J is TRBJ2-7 and V is TRBV9; D might be TRBD1 (6 bases). Germline CDR1 reads SGDLS; CDR2 reads YYNGEE. Between the trimmed V and J ends, which lost 1 base and 3 bases, there was a span of 20 bases. This CDR3 region has 17 residues. The CDR3 reads CASSVTGTGAGSYEQYF. CDR3 coding DNA: TGTGCCAGCAGCGTAACAGGGACCGGGGCGGGCAGCTACGAGCAGTACTTC.

Written as DNA, the CDR3 is TGTGCCTGGAATACTTGGACAGGGGCAAATGAGCAGTTCTTC. Protein: CAWNTWTGANEQFF. The rearrangement uses TRBV30 and TRBJ2-1, with 9 nucleotides matching TRBD1. Trimming at V came to 4 bases and at J to 7 bases, leaving 8 bases not matched to a gene. CDR3 length: 14 residues. CDR1 is GTSNPN and CDR2 is SVGIG in the germline V gene (reference sequence).

V usage is TRBV4-1 and J usage is TRBJ1-2, with 9 bases matching TRBD1. The CDR3 has 14 amino acids. CDR1 and CDR2 (germline): MGHRA, YSYEKL. V trimming: 6 bases; J trimming: 8 bases; junction bases outside the gene matches: 10. CDR3 loop: CASRRGQGVGGYTF. CDR3 in DNA: TGCGCCAGCAGAAGGGGACAGGGAGTTGGAGGCTACACCTTC.

In its sample, this clone is large. V and J are TRBV27 and TRBJ2-2, with 7 bases lining up with TRBD1. V shed 6 bases and J 2 bases; nucleotides not matched to a gene: 9. The CDR3 covers 16 residues. Germline lookup yields CDR1 MNHEY and CDR2 SMNVEV (reference sequence). Written as DNA, the CDR3 is TGTGCCAGCAGACTACAGGGGTCCCCTAACACCGGGGAGCTGTTTTTT. This translates into CASRLQGSPNTGELFF.

This CDR3 reads CASSQQETQYF. CDR3 DNA sequence: TGTGCCAGCAGCCAACAAGAGACCCAGTACTTC. The J gene is TRBJ2-5, the V gene TRBV7-9, with no clear D. The CDR3 consists of 11 residues. Germline values: CDR1 SEHNR, CDR2 FQNEAQ (reference sequence). Trimming took 5 bases from V and 2 from J, leaving 3 bases between them.

The chain carries TRBV7-2 and TRBJ1-5, with D possibly being TRBD1 (5 bases). This CDR3 has 16 residues. The germline gives CDR1 SGHTA, CDR2 FQGNSA. Between the trimmed V and J ends, which lost 1 base and 0 bases, there was a span of 10 bases. The CDR3 spells CASSLDFGGSNQPQHF. In DNA, the CDR3 is TGTGCCAGCAGCTTAGATTTCGGGGGTAGCAATCAGCCCCAGCATTTT.

This sequence joins TRBV5-1 and TRBJ2-2; TRBD1 agrees at 7 bases. V lost 2 bases and J lost 4; bases outside the gene matches: 5. The length of the CDR3 is 15 residues. CDR1 and CDR2 from the germline V gene are SGHRS and YFSETQ. CDR3 nucleotide sequence: TGCGCCAGCAGCTTCCTACCAGGGGGCACCGGGGAGCTGTTTTTT. Translation gives CASSFLPGGTGELFF.

The chain links TRBV11-3 to TRBJ1-1; 9 bases are a match to TRBD1. V dropped 4 bases and J dropped 4; count of bases not matched to a gene: 13. The CDR3 contains 17 residues. Germline CDR1 SGHNT, CDR2 YENEEA. CDR3 in amino acids: CASSSPNRGRMGTEAFF. CDR3 DNA sequence: TGTGCCAGCAGCTCTCCAAACAGGGGGCGGATGGGCACTGAAGCTTTCTTT.

The chain links TRBV7-9 to TRBJ2-7, with TRBD1 matching over 7 bases. The CDR3 has 18 residues. Germline V gene lookup returns CDR1 SEHNR and CDR2 FQNEAQ (reference sequence). With 4 bases clipped from V and 0 bases from J, the junction kept 15 bases outside the gene matches. CDR3 coding DNA: TGTGCCAGCAGCTCCGGACCGGACAGGTCGGTTAACTCCTACGAGCAGTACTTC. Translation: CASSSGPDRSVNSYEQYF.

The chain employs TRBV11-3 and TRBJ2-1, with 8 bases matching TRBD2. Germline CDR1 SGHNT, CDR2 YENEEA. There are 16 residues in the CDR3. J gave up 5 bases and V 3 bases, and 9 bases lay outside the gene matches. CDR3 protein: CASSFGGRFVNNEQFF. Here the CDR3 DNA reads TGTGCCAGCAGCTTCGGCGGGAGGTTTGTTAACAATGAGCAGTTCTTC.

This chain links TRBV10-3 with TRBJ2-7; D remains ambiguous. Germline loops: CDR1 ENHRY, CDR2 SYGVKD. Trimming stripped 8 bases from V and 3 bases from J, with 11 bases between. The CDR3 consists of 12 residues. The CDR3 loop reads CAIRPDNYEQYF. The CDR3 DNA reads TGTGCCATCCGCCCAGACAACTACGAGCAGTACTTC.

V gene TRBV6-5 combines with J gene TRBJ2-5; 8 bases agree with TRBD2. V was clipped by 5 bases and J by 2 bases; unmatched bases: 4. This CDR3 contains 14 residues. From germline, CDR1 is MNHEY and CDR2 SVGAGI. CDR3 sequence: CASSRSGGQETQYF. CDR3 DNA: TGTGCCAGCAGTCGGAGCGGGGGACAAGAGACCCAGTACTTC.

The chain combines TRBV19 with TRBJ2-5, with D possibly being TRBD1 (6 bases). Germline CDR1 LNHDA, CDR2 SQIVND (reference sequence). This CDR3 comprises 15 residues. The germline V and J ends were trimmed by 5 bases and 0 bases, with 13 bases remaining between them. The CDR3 protein is CASSGITGYQETQYF. The CDR3 coding sequence is TGTGCCAGTAGTGGAATAACAGGGTACCAAGAGACCCAGTACTTC.

The chain is built from TRBV19 and TRBJ2-7; tentative D call: TRBD2 (7 bases). From germline, CDR1 is LNHDA and CDR2 SQIVND (reference sequence). The CDR3 is made up of 16 amino acids. V was pared by 4 bases and J by 4 bases, with 20 bases between. CDR3 sequence reads: CASSRAGHQTSYEQYF. The CDR3 coding sequence is TGTGCCAGTAGTAGAGCGGGACACCAGACCTCATACGAGCAGTACTTC. Together with reference TRBV19 and TRBJ2-7, the CDR3 gives the full variable domain: DGGITQSPKYLFRKEGQNVTLSCEQNLNHDAMYWYRQDPGQGLRLIYYSQIVNDFQKGDIAEGYSVSREKKESFPLTVTSAQKNPTAFYLCASSRAGHQTSYEQYFGPGTRLTVT.

V gene TRBV30 combines with J gene TRBJ2-1; D gene ambiguous. This CDR3 spans 14 amino acids. V lost 0 bases and J 8 bases, leaving 14 bases between the germline ends. Germline V lookup: CDR1 GTSNPN, CDR2 SVGIG (reference sequence). The CDR3 DNA reads TGTGCCTGGAGTGTACGCCGGGTTGAGGATGAGCAGTTCTTC. Its protein is CAWSVRRVEDEQFF.

The V gene is TRBV5-6, the J gene TRBJ2-5; no clear D. The V end was cut by 0 bases, the J end by 1 base, with 13 bases between. The CDR3 is made up of 16 amino acids. Germline V gives CDR1 SGHDT, CDR2 YYEEEE. CDR3 nucleotide sequence: TGTGCCAGCAGCTTGGTTGGGCAGGTGACCCAAGAGACCCAGTACTTC. Translated: CASSLVGQVTQETQYF. The complete variable domain, with remaining parts taken from reference TRBV5-6 and TRBJ2-5, reads DAGVTQSPTHLIKTRGQQVTLRCSPKSGHDTVSWYQQALGQGPQFIFQYYEEEERQRGNFPDRFSGHQFPNYSSELNVNALLLGDSALYLCASSLVGQVTQETQYFGPGTRLLVL.